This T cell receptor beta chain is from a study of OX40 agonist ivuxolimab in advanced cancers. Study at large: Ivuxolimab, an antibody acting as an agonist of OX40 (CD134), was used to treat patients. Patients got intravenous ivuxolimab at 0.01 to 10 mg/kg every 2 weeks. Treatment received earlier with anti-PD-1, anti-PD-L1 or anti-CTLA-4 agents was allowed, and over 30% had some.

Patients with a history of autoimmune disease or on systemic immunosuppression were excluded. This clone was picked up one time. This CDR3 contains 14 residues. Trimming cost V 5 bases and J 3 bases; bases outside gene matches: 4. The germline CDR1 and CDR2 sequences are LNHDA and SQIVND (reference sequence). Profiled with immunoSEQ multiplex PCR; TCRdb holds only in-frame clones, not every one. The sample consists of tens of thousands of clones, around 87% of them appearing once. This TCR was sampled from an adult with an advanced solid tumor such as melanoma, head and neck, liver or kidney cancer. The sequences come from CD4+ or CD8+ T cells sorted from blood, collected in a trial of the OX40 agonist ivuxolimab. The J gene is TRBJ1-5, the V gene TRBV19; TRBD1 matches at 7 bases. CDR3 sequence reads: CASSVGTDNQPQHF. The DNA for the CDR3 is TGTGCCAGTAGTGTCGGGACAGACAATCAGCCCCAGCATTTT.